These 17 T cell receptor beta chains were all obtained from the same sample, sequenced in a study of cytomegalovirus exposure and HLA in healthy donors. PCR used 60 Vbeta primers and 13 Jbeta primers. Assay used: immunoSEQ multiplex PCR; TCRdb lists only in-frame clones, some missing. The table shows tens of thousands of clones, with approximately 80% occurring only once. Sequencing input: PBMCs. The receptors were sampled from a male donor in good health and CMV-seronegative.

The rearrangement links TRBV4-2 to TRBJ1-2, with 7 bases that match TRBD1. The CDR3 runs to 15 residues. Losses at the gene ends were 0 bases for V and 2 bases for J; bases not matched to a gene: 3. CDR1 and CDR2 from the germline V gene are LGHNA and YNFKEQ. The CDR3 sequence: CASSQEAQGNYGYTF. The DNA of the CDR3 is TGTGCCAGCAGCCAAGAGGCACAGGGGAACTATGGCTACACCTTC.

The chain has TRBV4-3 and TRBJ1-1; 8 bases fit TRBD1. The J segment lost 4 bases and the V segment lost 0 bases, leaving 16 bases of the junction unmatched. Germline CDR1 and CDR2: LGHNA and YSLEER. CDR3 length: 19 residues. The CDR3 nucleotides are TGCGCCAGCAGCCAAGATTGGGGCAGGGGGCAGGTGTGGGGCACTGAAGCTTTCTTT. This translates into CASSQDWGRGQVWGTEAFF.

The J gene is TRBJ2-3, the V gene TRBV11-3; 8 nucleotides match TRBD2. This CDR3 spans 15 amino acids. The trim removed 4 bases at V and 6 bases at J, leaving 9 bases unmatched. CDR1 is SGHNT, CDR2 YENEEA, per germline. CDR3 coding DNA: TGTGCCAGCAGCTCCGGACTAGCCGGTAGGGATACGCAGTATTTT. Protein sequence: CASSSGLAGRDTQYF.

This chain connects TRBV18 to TRBJ1-3; 9 bases agree with TRBD1. The trim removed 0 bases at V and 5 bases at J, leaving 2 bases unmatched. The CDR3 consists of 15 residues. CDR1 is KGHSH and CDR2 is LQKENI in the germline V gene. The CDR3, as DNA: TGTGCCAGCTCACCACCGGGACAGGGTAGAAACACCATATATTTT. It translates to CASSPPGQGRNTIYF.

The chain has TRBV7-3 and TRBJ1-1, with D tentatively TRBD1 (6 bases). Germline V gene sequence: CDR1 SGHTA, CDR2 FQGTGA. CDR3 length: 14 residues. Trimming stripped 2 bases from V and 5 bases from J, with 12 bases between. The CDR3 is CASSLAGALTEAFF. For the CDR3, the DNA is TGTGCCAGCAGCTTAGCAGGGGCTCTTACTGAAGCTTTCTTT.

The J gene is TRBJ1-1, the V gene TRBV27, with D possibly matching TRBD1 (5 bases). CDR3 length equals 14 residues. Germline V gene lookup returns CDR1 MNHEY and CDR2 SMNVEV (reference sequence). V shed 3 bases and J shed 1 base, with 9 bases lying between them. CDR3 loop: CASSLGQGNTEAFF. The CDR3 coding sequence is TGTGCCAGCAGTTTGGGGCAGGGGAACACTGAAGCTTTCTTT.

The V gene is TRBV2, the J gene TRBJ2-5; D unclear. The J call may be wrong; the DNA end is better matched by TRBJ2-7. CDR1 SNHLY and CDR2 FYNNEI come from the germline V gene. This CDR3 region has 12 residues. CDR3 loop: CASSAQTYEQYF. CDR3 nucleotides: TGTGCCAGCAGCGCACAGACCTACGAGCAGTACTTC.

This rearrangement joins TRBV5-1 to TRBJ1-1, with 8 bases fitting TRBD1. The CDR3 runs to 14 residues. The V gene's germline CDR1 is SGHRS and CDR2 YFSETQ. The J segment lost 1 base and the V segment lost 3 bases, leaving 2 bases of the junction unmatched. CDR3 coding DNA: TGCGCCAGCAGCTGGGGGACAGGGAACACTGAAGCTTTCTTT. Translation: CASSWGTGNTEAFF.

This clone was recorded once. The chain combines TRBV18 with TRBJ2-2; TRBD2 is a possible D gene (6 bases). CDR3 size: 16 residues. Trimming took 3 bases from V and 3 from J, leaving 14 bases between them. Germline V gives CDR1 KGHSH, CDR2 LQKENI. The CDR3 coding sequence is TGTGCCAGCTCACCGGGCTCGCGGGGATACACCGGGGAGCTGTTTTTT. Encoded protein: CASSPGSRGYTGELFF.

Of note for this clone: Germline and junction disagree at one end, which may indicate a read error. This sequence joins TRBV5-4 and TRBJ1-3, with D tentatively TRBD1 (5 bases). The CDR3 extends over 12 amino acids. Germline V lookup: CDR1 SGHNT, CDR2 YYREEE (reference sequence). The CDR3 DNA follows: TGTGCCAGCAGTTCCGACAGTGGCAAACTAAATTTT. It is translated as CASSSDSGKLNF.

The V call is TRBV7-2, the J call TRBJ2-2; 11 nucleotides align to TRBD2. Germline CDR1 SGHTA, CDR2 FQGNSA. V lost 5 bases and J lost 4; bases outside the gene matches: 6. This CDR3 has 16 residues. Here the CDR3 reads CASSVLAGEPTGELFF. The CDR3 nucleotides are TGTGCCAGCAGCGTACTAGCGGGGGAGCCCACCGGGGAGCTGTTTTTT.

This clone was counted a single time. V is TRBV7-9 and J is TRBJ2-7, with 10 bases aligning to TRBD1. CDR1 and CDR2 (germline): SEHNR, FQNEAQ (reference sequence). The V and J ends lost 5 bases and 5 bases, in that order; junction bases with no gene match: 9. The CDR3 runs 15 residues. CDR3 region: CASSTPGQGLHEQYF. The CDR3 DNA reads TGTGCCAGCAGCACGCCGGGACAGGGGCTTCACGAGCAGTACTTC.

CDR3 residues: CASSDRAYGYTF. The CDR3 nucleotides are TGTGCCAGCAGTGACAGGGCATATGGCTACACCTTC. The chain carries TRBV6-1 and TRBJ1-2; D may be TRBD1 (5 bases). The V and J ends lost 3 bases and 5 bases respectively, with 7 bases between them. The CDR3 has 12 amino acids. Germline V CDR1 and CDR2: MNHNS, SASEGT.

This clone was seen only a few times. V usage is TRBV15 and J usage is TRBJ1-5; D uncertain. The length of the CDR3 is 14 residues. Trimming left V 1 base short and J 6 bases short, with 10 bases between. In germline, CDR1 is LNHNV, CDR2 YYDKDF (reference sequence). The CDR3 DNA reads TGTGCCACCAGCAGAGGGGAGGGAGTTCAGCCCCAGCATTTT. It specifies CATSRGEGVQPQHF.

The chain couples TRBV19 to TRBJ2-1; 13 nucleotides align to TRBD2. Germline values: CDR1 LNHDA, CDR2 SQIVND (reference sequence). The CDR3 is made up of 17 amino acids. J lost 2 bases, V lost 5 bases, and 6 bases had no gene match. Written as DNA, the CDR3 is TGTGCCAGTAGTTCGACTAGCGGGGGGCCTACCTACAATGAGCAGTTCTTC. It translates to CASSSTSGGPTYNEQFF. Variable domain in full (rest from reference TRBV19 and TRBJ2-1): DGGITQSPKYLFRKEGQNVTLSCEQNLNHDAMYWYRQDPGQGLRLIYYSQIVNDFQKGDIAEGYSVSREKKESFPLTVTSAQKNPTAFYLCASSSTSGGPTYNEQFFGPGTRLTVL.

The genes are TRBV19 and TRBJ2-2, with TRBD1 matching over 7 bases. The CDR3 runs to 16 residues. The junction had 14 bases not matched to a gene; V was cut back by 9 bases and J by 4 bases. The V gene's germline CDR1 is LNHDA and CDR2 SQIVND (reference sequence). In nucleotides, the CDR3 is TGTGCCAGCCGCTTCCATGGGACAGTCCGCACCGGGGAGCTGTTTTTT. Amino acid sequence: CASRFHGTVRTGELFF.

The chain carries TRBV6-1 and TRBJ1-2, with D uncertain. CDR1 is MNHNS and CDR2 is SASEGT in the germline V gene. This CDR3 spans 14 amino acids. V dropped 1 base and J dropped 3 bases, with 9 bases sitting between them. In nucleotides, the CDR3 is TGTGCCAGCAGTGAAGTTCTTTCAGACTATGGCTACACCTTC. Translating it yields CASSEVLSDYGYTF.